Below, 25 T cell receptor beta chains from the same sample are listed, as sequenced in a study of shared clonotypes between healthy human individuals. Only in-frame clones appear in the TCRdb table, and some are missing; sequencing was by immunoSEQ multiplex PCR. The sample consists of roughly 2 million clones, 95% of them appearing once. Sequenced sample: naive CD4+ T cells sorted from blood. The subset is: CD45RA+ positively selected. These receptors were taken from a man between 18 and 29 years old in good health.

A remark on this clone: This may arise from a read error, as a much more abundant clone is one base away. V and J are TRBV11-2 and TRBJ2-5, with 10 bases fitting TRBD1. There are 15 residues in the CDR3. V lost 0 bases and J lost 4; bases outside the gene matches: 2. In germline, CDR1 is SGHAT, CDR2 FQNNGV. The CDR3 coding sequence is TGTGCCAGCAGCTTAGATGGGACAGGGGTAGAGACCCAGTACTTC. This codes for CASSLDGTGVETQYF.

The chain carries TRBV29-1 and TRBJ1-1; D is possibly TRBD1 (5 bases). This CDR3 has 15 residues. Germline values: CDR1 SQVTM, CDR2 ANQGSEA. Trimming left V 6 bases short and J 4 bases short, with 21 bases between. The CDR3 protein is CSVAQQVLRGTEAFF. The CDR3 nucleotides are TGCAGCGTGGCTCAACAGGTTTTAAGGGGCACTGAAGCTTTCTTT.

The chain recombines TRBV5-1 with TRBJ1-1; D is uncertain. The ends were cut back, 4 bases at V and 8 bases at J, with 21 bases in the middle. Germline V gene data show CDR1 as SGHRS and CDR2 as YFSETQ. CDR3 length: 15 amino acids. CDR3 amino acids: CASSTTTTPDTEAFF. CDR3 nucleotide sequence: TGCGCCAGCAGCACCACGACCACACCGGATACGGAAGCTTTCTTT.

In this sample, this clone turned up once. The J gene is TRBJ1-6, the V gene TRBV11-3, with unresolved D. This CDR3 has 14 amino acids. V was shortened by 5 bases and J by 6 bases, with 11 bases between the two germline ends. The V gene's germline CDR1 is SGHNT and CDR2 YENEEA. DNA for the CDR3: TGTGCCAGCAGCCTTTCCCGGGGTAATTCACCCCTCCACTTT. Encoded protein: CASSLSRGNSPLHF.

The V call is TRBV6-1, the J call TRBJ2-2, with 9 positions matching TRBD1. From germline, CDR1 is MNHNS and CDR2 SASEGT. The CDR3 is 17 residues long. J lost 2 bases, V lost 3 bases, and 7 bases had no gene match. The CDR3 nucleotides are TGTGCCAGCAGTGATCAAACAGGGGGCATAAACACCGGGGAGCTGTTTTTT. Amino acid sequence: CASSDQTGGINTGELFF.

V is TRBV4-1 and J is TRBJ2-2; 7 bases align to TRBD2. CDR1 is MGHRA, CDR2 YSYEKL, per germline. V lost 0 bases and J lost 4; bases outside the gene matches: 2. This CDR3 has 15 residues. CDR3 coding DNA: TGCGCCAGCAGCCAAGATAGACTAGCCACCGGGGAGCTGTTTTTT. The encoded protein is CASSQDRLATGELFF.

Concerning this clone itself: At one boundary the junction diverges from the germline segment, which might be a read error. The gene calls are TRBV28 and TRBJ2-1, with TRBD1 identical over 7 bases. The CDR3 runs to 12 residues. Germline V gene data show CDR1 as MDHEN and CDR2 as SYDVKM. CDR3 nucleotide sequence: TGTGCCAGCAGTATCCCCGGGACAGTTGTCATCTTC. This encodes CASSIPGTVVIF.

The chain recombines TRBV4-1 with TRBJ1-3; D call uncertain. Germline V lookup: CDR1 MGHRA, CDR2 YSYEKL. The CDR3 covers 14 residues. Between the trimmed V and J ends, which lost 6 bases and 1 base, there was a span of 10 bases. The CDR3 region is CASRPEESGNTIYF. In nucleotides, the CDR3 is TGCGCCAGCAGACCCGAAGAGTCTGGAAACACCATATATTTT.

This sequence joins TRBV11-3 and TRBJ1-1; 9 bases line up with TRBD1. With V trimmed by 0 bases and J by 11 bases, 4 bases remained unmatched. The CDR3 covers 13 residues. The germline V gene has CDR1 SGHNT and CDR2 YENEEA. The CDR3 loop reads CASSLDRTGVAFF. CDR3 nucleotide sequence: TGTGCCAGCAGCTTAGATAGGACAGGGGTCGCTTTCTTT. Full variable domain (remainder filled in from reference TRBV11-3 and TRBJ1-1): EAGVVQSPRYKIIEKKQPVAFWCNPISGHNTLYWYLQNLGQGPELLIRYENEEAVDDSQLPKDRFSAERLKGVDSTLKIQPAELGDSAVYLCASSLDRTGVAFFGQGTRLTVV.

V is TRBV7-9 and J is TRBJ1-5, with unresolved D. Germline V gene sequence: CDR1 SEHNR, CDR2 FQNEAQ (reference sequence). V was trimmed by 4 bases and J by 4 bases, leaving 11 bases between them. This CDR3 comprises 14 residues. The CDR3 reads CASSSRQENQPQHF. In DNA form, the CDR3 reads TGTGCCAGCAGCTCCCGCCAGGAAAATCAGCCCCAGCATTTT.

The CDR3 loop reads CASSEAPERDLYEQYF. CDR3 DNA sequence: TGTGCCAGCAGTGAAGCGCCAGAGCGGGACCTCTACGAGCAGTACTTC. The chain couples TRBV2 to TRBJ2-7, with 7 bases identical to TRBD2. The germline CDR1 and CDR2 sequences are SNHLY and FYNNEI. With 0 bases clipped from V and 3 bases from J, the junction kept 8 bases outside the gene matches. CDR3 length equals 16 residues.

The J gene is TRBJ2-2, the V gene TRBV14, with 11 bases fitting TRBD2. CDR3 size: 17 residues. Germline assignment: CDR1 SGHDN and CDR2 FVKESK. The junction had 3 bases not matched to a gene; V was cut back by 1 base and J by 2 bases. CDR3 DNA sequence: TGTGCCAGCAGCCAAGGGGGACTAGCGGCCAACACCGGGGAGCTGTTTTTT. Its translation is CASSQGGLAANTGELFF.

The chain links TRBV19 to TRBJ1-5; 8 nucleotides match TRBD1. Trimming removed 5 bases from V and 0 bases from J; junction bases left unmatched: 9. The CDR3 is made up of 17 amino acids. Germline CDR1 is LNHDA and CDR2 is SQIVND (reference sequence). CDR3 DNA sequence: TGTGCCAGTAGTGCGGGACAGGCGAGCCATAGCAATCAGCCCCAGCATTTT. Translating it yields CASSAGQASHSNQPQHF.

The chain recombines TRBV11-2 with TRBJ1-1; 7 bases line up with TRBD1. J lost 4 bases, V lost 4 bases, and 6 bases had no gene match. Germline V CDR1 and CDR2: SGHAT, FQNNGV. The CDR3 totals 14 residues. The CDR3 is CASSWGTVFTEAFF. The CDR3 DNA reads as TGTGCCAGCAGCTGGGGGACAGTTTTCACTGAAGCTTTCTTT.

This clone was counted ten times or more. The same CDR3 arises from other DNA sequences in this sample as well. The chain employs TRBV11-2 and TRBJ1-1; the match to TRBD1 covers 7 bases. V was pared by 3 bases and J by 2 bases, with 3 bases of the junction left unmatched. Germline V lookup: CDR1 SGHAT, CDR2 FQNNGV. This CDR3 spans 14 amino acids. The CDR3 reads CASSFQGDNTEAFF. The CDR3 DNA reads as TGTGCCAGCAGCTTTCAGGGGGATAACACTGAAGCTTTCTTT.

For the CDR3, the DNA is TGCGCCAGCAGCTCCTTGGCGGGAGACAGCGAGCAGTTCTTC. Encoded protein: CASSSLAGDSEQFF. The V and J genes are TRBV5-1 and TRBJ2-1; 7 nucleotides agree with TRBD2. Per the germline V gene, CDR1 is SGHRS and CDR2 is YFSETQ. Trimming at V came to 3 bases and at J to 10 bases, leaving 10 bases not matched to a gene. The CDR3 totals 14 residues.

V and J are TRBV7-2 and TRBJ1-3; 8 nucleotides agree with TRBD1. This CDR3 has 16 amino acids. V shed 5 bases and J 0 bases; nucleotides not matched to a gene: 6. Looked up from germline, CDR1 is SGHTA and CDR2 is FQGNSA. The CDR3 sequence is CASSQSQGASGNTIYF. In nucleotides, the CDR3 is TGTGCCAGCAGCCAAAGTCAGGGGGCCTCTGGAAACACCATATATTTT.

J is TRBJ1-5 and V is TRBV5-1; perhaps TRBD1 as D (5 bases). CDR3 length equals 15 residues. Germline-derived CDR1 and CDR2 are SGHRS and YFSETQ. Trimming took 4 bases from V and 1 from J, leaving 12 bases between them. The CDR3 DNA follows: TGCGCCAGCAGCAATGGGACCCACAGCAATCAGCCCCAGCATTTT. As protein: CASSNGTHSNQPQHF.

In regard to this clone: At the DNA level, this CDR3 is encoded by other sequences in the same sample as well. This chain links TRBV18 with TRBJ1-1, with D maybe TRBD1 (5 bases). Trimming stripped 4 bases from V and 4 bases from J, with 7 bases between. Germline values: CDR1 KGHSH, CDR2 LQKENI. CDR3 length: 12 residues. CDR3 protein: CASSQQGTEAFF. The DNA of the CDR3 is TGTGCCAGCTCACAGCAGGGCACTGAAGCTTTCTTT.

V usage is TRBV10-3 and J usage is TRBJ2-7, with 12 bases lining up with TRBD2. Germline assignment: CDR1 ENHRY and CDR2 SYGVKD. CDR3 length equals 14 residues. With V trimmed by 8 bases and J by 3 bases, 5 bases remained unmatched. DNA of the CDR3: TGTGCCATCGGATTGACTAGCGGGAGCTACGAGCAGTACTTC. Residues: CAIGLTSGSYEQYF.

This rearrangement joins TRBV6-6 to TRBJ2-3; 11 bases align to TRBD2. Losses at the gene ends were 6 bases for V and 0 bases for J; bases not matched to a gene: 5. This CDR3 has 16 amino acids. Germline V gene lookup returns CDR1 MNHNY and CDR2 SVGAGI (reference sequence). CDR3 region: CASRASGGLSTDTQYF. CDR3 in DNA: TGTGCCAGCAGAGCTAGCGGGGGGCTAAGCACAGATACGCAGTATTTT.

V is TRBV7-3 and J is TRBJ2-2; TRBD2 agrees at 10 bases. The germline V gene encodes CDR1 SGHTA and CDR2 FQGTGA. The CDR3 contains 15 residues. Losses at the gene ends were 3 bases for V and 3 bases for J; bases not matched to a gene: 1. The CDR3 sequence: CASSFGLADTGELFF. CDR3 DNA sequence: TGTGCCAGCAGCTTCGGACTAGCGGACACCGGGGAGCTGTTTTTT. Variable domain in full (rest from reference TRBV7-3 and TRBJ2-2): GAGVSQTPSNKVTEKGKYVELRCDPISGHTALYWYRQSLGQGPEFLIYFQGTGAADDSGLPNDRFFAVRPEGSVSTLKIQRTERGDSAVYLCASSFGLADTGELFFGEGSRLTVL.

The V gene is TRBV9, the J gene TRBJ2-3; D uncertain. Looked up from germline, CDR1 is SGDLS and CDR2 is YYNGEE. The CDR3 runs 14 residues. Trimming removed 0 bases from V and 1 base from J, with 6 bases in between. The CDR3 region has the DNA TGTGCCAGCAGCGTAGACAGTCGCACAGATACGCAGTATTTT. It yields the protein CASSVDSRTDTQYF.

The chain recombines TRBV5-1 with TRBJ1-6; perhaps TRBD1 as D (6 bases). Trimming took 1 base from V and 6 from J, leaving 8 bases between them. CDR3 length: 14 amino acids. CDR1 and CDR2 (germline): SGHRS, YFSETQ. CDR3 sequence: CASSLSRGNSPLHF. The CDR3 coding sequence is TGCGCCAGCAGCTTGTCCAGGGGTAATTCACCCCTCCACTTT.

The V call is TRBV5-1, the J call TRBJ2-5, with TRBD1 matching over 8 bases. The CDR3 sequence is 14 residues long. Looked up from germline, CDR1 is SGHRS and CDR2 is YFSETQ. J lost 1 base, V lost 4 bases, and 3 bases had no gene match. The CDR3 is CASSKGQGQETQYF. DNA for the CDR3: TGCGCCAGCAGCAAAGGACAGGGCCAAGAGACCCAGTACTTC.